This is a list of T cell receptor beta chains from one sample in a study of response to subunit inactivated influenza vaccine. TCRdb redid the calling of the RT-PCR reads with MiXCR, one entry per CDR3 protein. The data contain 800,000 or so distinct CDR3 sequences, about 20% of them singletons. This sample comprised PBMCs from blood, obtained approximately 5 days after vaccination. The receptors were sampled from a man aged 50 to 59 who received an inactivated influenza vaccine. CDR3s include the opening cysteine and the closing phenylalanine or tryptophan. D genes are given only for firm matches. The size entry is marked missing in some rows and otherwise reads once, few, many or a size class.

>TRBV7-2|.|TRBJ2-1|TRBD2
CASSLEGTSGRGQFF
TGTGCCAGCAGCTTAGAAGGGACTAGCGGGAGGGGACAGTTCTTC
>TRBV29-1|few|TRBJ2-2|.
CSVEAGVNTGELFF
TGCAGCGTTGAAGCGGGGGTGAACACCGGGGAGCTGTTTTTT
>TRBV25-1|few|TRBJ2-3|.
CASTGLSTDTQYF
TGTGCCAGCACCGGACTGAGCACAGATACGCAGTATTTT
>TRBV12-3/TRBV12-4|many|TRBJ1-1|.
CASSHSNREGEAFF
TGTGCCAGCAGCCATTCTAACAGGGAGGGTGAAGCTTTCTTT
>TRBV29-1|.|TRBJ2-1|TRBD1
CSVEDKRGQGNEQFF
TGCAGCGTTGAAGATAAGCGAGGACAGGGGAATGAGCAGTTCTTC
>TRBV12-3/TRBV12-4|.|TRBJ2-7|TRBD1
CASSPTLQGLEQYF
TGTGCCAGCAGCCCCACGCTACAGGGGCTCGAGCAGTACTTC
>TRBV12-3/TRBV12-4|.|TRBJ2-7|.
CASSRDIMGQYF
TGTGCCAGCAGCCGGGACATCATGGGGCAGTACTTC
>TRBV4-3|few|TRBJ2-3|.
CASSHATGSADTQYF
TGCGCCAGCAGCCATGCCACAGGGTCGGCAGATACGCAGTATTTT
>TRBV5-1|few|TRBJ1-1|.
CASSLAGSEAFF
TGCGCCAGCAGCTTGGCGGGTTCTGAAGCTTTCTTT
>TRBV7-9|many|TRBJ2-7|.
CASSLINYEQYF
TGTGCCAGCAGCTTAATTAACTACGAGCAGTACTTC
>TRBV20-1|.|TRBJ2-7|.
CSASFQGAYEQYF
TGCAGTGCTAGTTTCCAGGGCGCCTACGAGCAGTACTTC
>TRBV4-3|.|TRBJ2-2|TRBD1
CASSQGPTGGEVDTGELFF
TGCGCCAGCAGCCAAGGCCCTACAGGGGGCGAGGTTGACACCGGGGAGCTGTTTTTT
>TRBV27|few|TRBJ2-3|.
CASTPTGFSSTDTQYF
TGTGCCAGCACCCCAACAGGGTTTTCTAGCACAGATACGCAGTATTTT
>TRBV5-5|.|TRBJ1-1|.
CASSLNSWNTEAFF
TGTGCCAGCAGCTTGAACTCCTGGAACACTGAAGCTTTCTTT
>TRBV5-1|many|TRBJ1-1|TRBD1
CASSLFQGALNTEAFF
TGCGCCAGCAGCTTGTTTCAGGGGGCGTTGAACACTGAAGCTTTCTTT
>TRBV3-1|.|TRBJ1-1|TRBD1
CASSQWDRRNTEAFF
TGTGCCAGCAGCCAATGGGACAGGAGGAACACTGAAGCTTTCTTT
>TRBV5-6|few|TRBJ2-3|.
CASRILVGKGSTDTQYF
TGTGCCAGCAGGATCCTCGTGGGGAAGGGGAGCACAGATACGCAGTATTTT
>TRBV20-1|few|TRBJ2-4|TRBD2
CSARDYSGGRKNIQYF
TGCAGTGCTAGAGATTATAGCGGGGGCCGAAAAAACATTCAGTACTTC
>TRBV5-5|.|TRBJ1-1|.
CASSSPTEAFF
TGTGCCAGCAGCTCGCCCACTGAAGCTTTCTTT
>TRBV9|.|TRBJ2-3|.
CASSATGARADTQYF
TGTGCCAGCAGCGCAACTGGGGCAAGGGCAGATACGCAGTATTTT
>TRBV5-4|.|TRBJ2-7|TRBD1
CASSLGQDRGQYEQYF
TGTGCCAGCAGCTTGGGGCAGGACAGGGGGCAGTACGAGCAGTACTTC
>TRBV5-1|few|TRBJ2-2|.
CASRTETNTGELFF
TGCGCCAGCAGGACAGAAACGAACACCGGGGAGCTGTTTTTT
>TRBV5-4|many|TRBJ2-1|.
CASRQQGRGYNEQFF
TGTGCCAGCAGACAACAGGGTAGAGGATACAATGAGCAGTTCTTC
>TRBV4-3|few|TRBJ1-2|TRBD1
CASSQAPSGTANHGYTF
TGCGCCAGCAGCCAAGCACCCTCGGGGACAGCTAATCATGGCTACACCTTC
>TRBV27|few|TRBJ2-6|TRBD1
CASSLGDSSGANVLTF
TGTGCCAGCAGTTTAGGGGACAGCTCTGGGGCCAACGTCCTGACTTTC
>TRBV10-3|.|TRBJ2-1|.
CAISDRATYNEQFF
TGTGCCATCAGTGATCGGGCAACCTACAATGAGCAGTTCTTC
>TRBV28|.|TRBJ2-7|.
CASSLPNRVAYEQYF
TGTGCCAGCAGTTTACCGAACAGGGTAGCCTACGAGCAGTACTTC
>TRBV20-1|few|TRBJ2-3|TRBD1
CSARLTPGQAIPGPAGDTQYF
TGCAGTGCTAGATTGACCCCGGGACAGGCCATCCCGGGACCAGCGGGAGATACGCAGTATTTT
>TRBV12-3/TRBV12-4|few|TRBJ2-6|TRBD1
CAFSLRRRGLSTGANVLTF
TGTGCCTTCAGTTTACGCCGCAGGGGGCTATCTACTGGGGCCAACGTCCTGACTTTC
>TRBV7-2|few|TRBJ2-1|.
CASSLRAVTAGRRQFF
TGTGCCAGCAGCTTAAGGGCCGTGACAGCCGGTCGGAGGCAGTTCTTC
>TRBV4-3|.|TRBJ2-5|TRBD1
CASSQGRGKETQYF
TGCGCCAGCAGCCAAGGCAGGGGGAAAGAGACCCAGTACTTC
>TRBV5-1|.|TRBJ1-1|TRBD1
CASSFPDRAEAFF
TGCGCCAGCAGCTTCCCGGACAGGGCTGAAGCTTTCTTT
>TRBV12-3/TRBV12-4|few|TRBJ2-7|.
CASRSQANSYEQYF
TGTGCCAGCCGGTCTCAGGCAAACTCCTACGAGCAGTACTTC
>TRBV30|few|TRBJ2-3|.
CAWSPTDTQYF
TGTGCCTGGAGCCCCACAGATACGCAGTATTTT
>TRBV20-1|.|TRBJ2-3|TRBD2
CSARAPTSGSRSDTQYF
TGCAGTGCTAGAGCCCCGACTAGCGGGAGCCGGAGTGATACGCAGTATTTT
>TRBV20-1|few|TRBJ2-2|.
CSANSPTGELFF
TGCAGTGCTAATAGTCCAACCGGGGAGCTGTTTTTT
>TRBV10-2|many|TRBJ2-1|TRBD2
CASSGGLAPNEQFF
TGCGCCAGCAGTGGAGGACTAGCCCCCAATGAGCAGTTCTTC
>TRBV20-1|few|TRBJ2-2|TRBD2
CSAISGALGAGELFF
TGCAGTGCGATTAGCGGGGCGCTAGGAGCCGGGGAGCTGTTTTTT
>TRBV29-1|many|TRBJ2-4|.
CSVDTENIQYF
TGCAGCGTTGATACGGAAAACATTCAGTACTTC
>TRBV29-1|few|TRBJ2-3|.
CSVVWGQADTQYF
TGCAGCGTTGTCTGGGGGCAGGCAGATACGCAGTATTTT
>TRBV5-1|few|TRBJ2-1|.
CASSLGHGWEQFF
TGCGCCAGCAGCTTGGGGCATGGTTGGGAGCAGTTCTTC
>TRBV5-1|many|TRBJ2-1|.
CASSSTWEQFF
TGCGCCAGCAGCTCGACATGGGAGCAGTTCTTC
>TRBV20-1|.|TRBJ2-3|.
CSARDLPGAAVTDTQYF
TGCAGTGCTAGAGATCTGCCGGGGGCGGCGGTTACAGATACGCAGTATTTT
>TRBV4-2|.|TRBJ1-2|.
CASSQDSGKRRSSGYTF
TGTGCCAGCAGCCAAGATTCTGGGAAAAGGAGATCAAGTGGCTACACCTTC
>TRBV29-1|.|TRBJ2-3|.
CSVDAGTITADTQYF
TGCAGCGTTGATGCGGGTACAATCACGGCAGATACGCAGTATTTT
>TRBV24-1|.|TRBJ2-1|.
CATSGGTLLGTYNEQFF
TGTGCCACCAGTGGAGGGACACTCCTTGGGACCTACAATGAGCAGTTCTTC
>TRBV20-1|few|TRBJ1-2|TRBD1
CSASIDRAGYTF
TGCAGTGCTAGTATCGACAGGGCTGGCTACACCTTC
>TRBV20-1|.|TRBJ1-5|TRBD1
CSARDKGQGYYSNQPQHF
TGCAGTGCTAGAGATAAGGGACAGGGCTATTATAGCAATCAGCCCCAGCATTTT
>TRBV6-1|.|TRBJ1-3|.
CASSETGTGNTIYF
TGTGCCAGCAGTGAGACAGGCACTGGAAACACCATATATTTT
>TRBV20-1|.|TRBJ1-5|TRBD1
CSAGDRSNQPQHF
TGCAGTGCAGGGGACAGAAGTAATCAGCCCCAGCATTTT